Listed below are T cell receptor beta chains from one sample, sequenced in a study of OX40 agonist ivuxolimab in advanced cancers. Only in-frame clones appear in the TCRdb table, and some are missing; sequencing was by immunoSEQ multiplex PCR. Altogether fewer than 85,000 clones are present, over 65% being singletons, with the ten largest covering more than 0.7%. This specimen consisted of CD4+ or CD8+ T cells sorted from blood, obtained in a trial of the OX40 agonist ivuxolimab. The origin of the receptors is an adult with an advanced solid tumor such as melanoma, head and neck, liver or kidney cancer. Each CDR3 is given with its conserved first and last residue. The order of the fields is CDR3 length, J gene, V gene, CDR3 protein.

>15|TRBJ2-2|TRBV5-4
CASSLYSETTGELFF
>17|TRBJ2-7|TRBV2
CASRLVGRPTGTYEQYF
>15|TRBJ2-7|TRBV7-3
CASSLFGQGGYEQYF
>16|TRBJ1-4|TRBV7-2
CASSPSSGTGYGKLFF
>14|TRBJ2-7|TRBV10-3
CAIGKAGNSYEQYF
>12|TRBJ2-5|TRBV18
CASSTMEETQYF
>13|TRBJ2-7|TRBV5-1
CASSFQGSYEQYF
>16|TRBJ2-5|TRBV7-2
CASSLVAGNNQETQYF
>12|TRBJ1-1|TRBV6-5
CASSPQGAGAFF
>15|TRBJ1-6|TRBV4-3
CASSQVDRGWSPLHF
>14|TRBJ1-6|TRBV5-6
CASSLYTIDSPLHF
>15|TRBJ2-7|TRBV6-5
CASRTSGTATYEQYF
>15|TRBJ1-4|TRBV7-2
CASSFVGGRDEKLFF
>14|TRBJ1-6|TRBV5-4
CASSMDSYNSPLHF